This T cell receptor beta chain was captured by sequencing in a study of shared clonotypes between healthy human individuals. Study overall: Each donor had three CD4 naive, three CD4 memory, two CD8 naive and one CD8 memory plate.

Into CD45RA+ naive and CD45RA-negative memory subsets, the CD4+ cells were split. Study-level results: Clonotype sharing among donors was thought likely to change with sequencing depth.

This CDR3 is 18 amino acids long. Trimming removed 3 bases from V and 1 base from J; junction bases left unmatched: 10. CDR1 SGDLS and CDR2 YYNGEE come from the germline V gene. As to this clone: Its antigen is undetermined.

Replicate sorted-subset PCRs were loaded with around 220 ng DNA, 31,000 or so T cell genomes. Here immunoSEQ multiplex PCR was the method, and the copy in TCRdb shows in-frame clones only, minus some. This sample carries a few million clones, roughly 90% of them seen once, and the ten largest clones take approximately 0.41%. The sample was naive CD4+ T cells from PBMCs. Stated subset: CD45RA+ positively selected. V usage is TRBV9 and J usage is TRBJ1-6, with 7 bases matching TRBD1. This receptor was identified in a man between 18 and 29 years old in good health. Some clones in this sample may be carry-over from other donors' samples. CDR3 DNA: TGTGCCAGCAGCGCAAAAGACAGGGCCTCTTCCTATAATTCACCCCTCCACTTT. Amino acid sequence: CASSAKDRASSYNSPLHF.